Listed below are T cell receptor beta chains from one sample, sequenced in a study of tumor-infiltrating lymphocytes in primary liver carcinoma. MiXCR was run by TCRdb on the multiplex PCR reads, yielding one entry per CDR3 protein. Among some 51,000 distinct CDR3 sequences listed, about 80% were seen once. What was sequenced was liver tumor tissue from sampling region 3. These TCRs come from a man in his forties or fifties with primary liver carcinoma and hepatitis B virus infection. CDR3s include the opening cysteine and the closing phenylalanine or tryptophan. The order of the fields is V gene, J gene, clone size, D gene, CDR3 DNA, CDR3 protein. The D gene is left open where the match is weak. Size is stated for part of the rows, as once, few or many counts, or as a class when the clone is expanded.

TRBV11-2,TRBJ2-3,-,TRBD2,TGTGCCAGCAACTTAGGACCCTCTAGCGGCCTCAGCACAGATACGCAATATTTT,CASNLGPSSGLSTDTQYF
TRBV11-2,TRBJ2-7,-,-,TGTACCAGCAGCTTAGAGTACTCCAGCTCCCACGTGCAGTACTTC,CTSSLEYSSSHVQYF
TRBV11-1,TRBJ2-3,-,TRBD2,TGTGCCAGCGCGGGGGGAGCTGGGACGGATACGCGGCATTTT,CASAGGAGTDTRHF
TRBV7-3,TRBJ2-1,few,-,TGTGCCAGGGTGATGGACAACAATGAGCAGTTCTTC,CARVMDNNEQFF
TRBV6-5,TRBJ1-6,-,-,TGTGCCAACAGTTACGGTGGCAGTTATTCACCCCTCCACTTT,CANSYGGSYSPLHF
TRBV29-1,TRBJ2-7,-,-,TGCAGCGTTGAGGGGGGCCCGGCTTCAATTTACGAGCAGTACTTC,CSVEGGPASIYEQYF
TRBV11-2,TRBJ2-1,-,-,TGTCCCAGCTTAAATGATGCCTATGAGCAGTTCTTC,CPSLNDAYEQFF
TRBV12-3/TRBV12-4,TRBJ2-7,-,-,TGTGCCTGCAGTGCACTAATCTACGAGCAGTACTTC,CACSALIYEQYF
TRBV4-2,TRBJ2-5,many,-,TGTGCCAGCAGCCAAGATCGAGGTTTTAGAGAGGCCCAGTACTTC,CASSQDRGFREAQYF
TRBV11-2,TRBJ2-2,-,-,TGTGCCAGCAGCTTAGCGGCGCTAGGGGGAACCGGAGAGCTGTTTTTT,CASSLAALGGTGELFF
TRBV18,TRBJ1-5,-,-,TGTGCCAGCTCACCACCGGGGTCAGACCGCAATCAGCCCCAGCATTTT,CASSPPGSDRNQPQHF
TRBV11-1,TRBJ2-1,-,TRBD2,TGTGCCAGCAGCCTGGGACTAGCGGGGGAAGTTGACAATGTGCAGCTCTTC,CASSLGLAGEVDNVQLF
TRBV29-1,TRBJ2-1,-,-,TGCTGCGTCGACGACTCCCGGCCCCCTTACAATGAGCAGTTCTTC,CCVDDSRPPYNEQFF
TRBV11-1,TRBJ2-7,-,-,TGTGCCAGCAGCTTCTACGGACAGATCTCCTACGAGCAGTACTTC,CASSFYGQISYEQYF
TRBV28,TRBJ1-5,many,-,TGTGCCAGCAGTCCCCAAATGGGGAATCAGCCCCAGCATTTT,CASSPQMGNQPQHF
TRBV6-6,TRBJ1-5,once,-,TGTGCCAGCAGGCGGGATGGCAGGGCATATACGGGCAATGAGTCCCAGCATTTT,CASRRDGRAYTGNESQHF
TRBV11-2,TRBJ2-3,-,TRBD1,TGTGTCAGCAACTTTCGGGACAGTACAGGTACGCAGTATTTT,CVSNFRDSTGTQYF
TRBV6-5,TRBJ2-3,-,TRBD1,TGTGCCAGCGGTTACGGGGTAGAGACAGGGGCCCAGTATTTT,CASGYGVETGAQYF
TRBV5-1,TRBJ2-6,-,-,TGCACCAGCGGCTTGGCTCCCCAGGGCTCTGGGGCCAACGTCCTGACTTTC,CTSGLAPQGSGANVLTF
TRBV6-7,TRBJ2-5,-,TRBD1,TGTGCCAGCAGGACCCCGGGACAGGGGCGGAGGGAGACCCAGTACTTC,CASRTPGQGRRETQYF
TRBV29-1,TRBJ2-3,-,-,TGCAGCGTTAAGATAGGGGGTACAGGTACGCAGTATTTT,CSVKIGGTGTQYF
TRBV28,TRBJ2-3,-,TRBD2,TGTGCCAACAGTCTAGATGCGGGAGCAACAGATACGCAGTATTTT,CANSLDAGATDTQYF
TRBV29-1,TRBJ2-1,-,TRBD2,TGCAGCATTGTTAGCGGGGACTACAATGAGCAGTTCTTT,CSIVSGDYNEQFF
TRBV4-1,TRBJ2-7,-,-,TGCGCCAGCGGCCAGAAGAGTTCAGGACTGGGCTCCTACGAGCAGTACTTC,CASGQKSSGLGSYEQYF
TRBV11-2,TRBJ2-7,many,TRBD1,TGTGCCAGCAGCTCTGCCCAGGGGGACGAGCAGTACTTC,CASSSAQGDEQYF
TRBV28,TRBJ1-5,-,TRBD1,TGTGTCAGCAGTTCACCCCGACAGGGAGGACAGCCCCAGCATTTT,CVSSSPRQGGQPQHF
TRBV18,TRBJ2-7,-,-,TGTGCCAGCTTACCAACAGGTTCTGGCGAGCAGTACTTC,CASLPTGSGEQYF
TRBV6-6,TRBJ1-4,many,TRBD1,TGTGCCAGCAGTATCGACAGGGGAAACGAAAAACTGTTTTTT,CASSIDRGNEKLFF
TRBV11-2,TRBJ2-1,few,TRBD2,TGTGCTAGCAGCTTTCGACTAGCGGGAGATTTCAATGAGCAGCTCTTT,CASSFRLAGDFNEQLF
TRBV14,TRBJ2-7,-,-,TGTATCAGCAACCAAGGGACCTACTACGAGCAGTACTTC,CISNQGTYYEQYF
TRBV10-1,TRBJ1-2,-,-,TGCGTCAGCAGTGAGTCAAGGGACTATGGTTACACCTTC,CVSSESRDYGYTF
TRBV4-1,TRBJ2-7,-,-,TGCGCCAGCAGCCAGGATAGGGGCTCCTCGTCTGAGCAGTACTTC,CASSQDRGSSSEQYF
TRBV5-1,TRBJ2-1,-,-,TGCGCCAGCAGTTCATCAGTGATGGGTAATGAGCAGTTCTTC,CASSSSVMGNEQFF
TRBV14,TRBJ2-1,-,-,TGTGCCAGCAGTCCCGGGGCTCGGGATGTGCAGTTCTTC,CASSPGARDVQFF
TRBV10-2,TRBJ2-7,-,-,TGCGCCAGCAGTGAGTCGTGGTACAGGAGTGATGGCTACGAGCAGTACTTC,CASSESWYRSDGYEQYF
TRBV6-5,TRBJ1-1,-,-,TGTGCCAGCACCCCACACAGGTTGGGGAAGGGGCTGGACACTGGAGCTTTCTTT,CASTPHRLGKGLDTGAFF
TRBV29-1,TRBJ1-4,once,TRBD1,TGCATCGCCGGACAGGGTACTAATGAAAAACTGTTTTTC,CIAGQGTNEKLFF
TRBV10-3,TRBJ2-7,-,TRBD1,TGTGCCATCAGTGCTCTTCTCCCGGGACAGGGGCTCGGCGAGCAGTACTTC,CAISALLPGQGLGEQYF
TRBV2,TRBJ1-4,-,TRBD1,TGTGCCAGCGGAGGGGACAGGCTAGAAAAACTGTTTTTT,CASGGDRLEKLFF
TRBV28,TRBJ2-1,-,TRBD2,TGTGCCAGCAGTCTTCAATATGGACTAGCGAGGGTAGATGAGCAGTTCTTC,CASSLQYGLARVDEQFF
TRBV6-1,TRBJ2-3,-,-,TGTGCCAGCAGTGTCACAGTTTCCGGCATAGATACGCAGTATTTT,CASSVTVSGIDTQYF
TRBV28,TRBJ2-7,-,TRBD2,TGTACCAGCAGACATCCTAGCGGGAGCCGCTCCTACGAGCAGTACTTC,CTSRHPSGSRSYEQYF
TRBV6-1,TRBJ2-1,-,-,TGTGCCAGCAGCCTTCCGACAGAGCAGCTCTTT,CASSLPTEQLF
TRBV5-1,TRBJ2-1,-,-,TGCGCCAGCAGCCCCACTGGGGCAGTAAACAATAAGCAGTTTTTC,CASSPTGAVNNKQFF
TRBV7-9,TRBJ1-3,once,TRBD1,TGTGCGAGCAGCCTGGGTTGGGACAGGGGACCTGCCGGAAACACCACATATTTT,CASSLGWDRGPAGNTTYF
TRBV28,TRBJ2-5,-,TRBD1,TGTGCCCGCAGTTCGAAAGGACAGGGTCAAGAGACCCAGTACTTC,CARSSKGQGQETQYF
TRBV6-5,TRBJ1-1,-,-,TGTGCCAGCAGTTTTGACGATTCGAGCACTGAAGCTTTCTTT,CASSFDDSSTEAFF
TRBV4-2,TRBJ2-1,-,-,TGTGTCAGCAGCCAAGTGGGCCCGTGGGCCTGCAATGAGCAGTTCTTC,CVSSQVGPWACNEQFF
TRBV12-3/TRBV12-4,TRBJ2-7,-,-,TGTGCCAGCGGTCCTCACTACGATCAGTACTTC,CASGPHYDQYF
TRBV11-2,TRBJ2-5,-,TRBD2,TGTGCCAGCAGCTTACATCCTGGACTAGCGGCGTACCAAGAGACTCAATACTTC,CASSLHPGLAAYQETQYF
TRBV10-3,TRBJ2-1,-,-,TGCGCCATCAGTGAGACGCCAGGGATCTCCTACAATGAGCAGTTCTTC,CAISETPGISYNEQFF
TRBV11-2,TRBJ2-7,-,-,TGTACCAGCAGCCCCAGGGGGTGTTTGGGGGGCACTTACGAGCAGTATTTC,CTSSPRGCLGGTYEQYF
TRBV4-1,TRBJ1-1,-,TRBD1,TGCGCCAGCGGGCAACTCAGGGGGGGTGACACTGAAGCTTTCTTT,CASGQLRGGDTEAFF
TRBV4-1,TRBJ1-4,once,TRBD1,TGTGCCAGCAGCCCCCCTGGCTGGGACAGTGAAAAACTGTTTTTT,CASSPPGWDSEKLFF
TRBV5-4,TRBJ1-5,many,TRBD1,TGTGCCAGCAGCTTGGGGGGACAGGGGAGCAATCAGCCCCAGCATTTT,CASSLGGQGSNQPQHF
TRBV4-1,TRBJ2-2,-,TRBD1,TGCGTCAGGAGTCGGGACAGGGTTTTCACCGGGGAACTGTTTTTT,CVRSRDRVFTGELFF
TRBV6-5,TRBJ2-7,-,TRBD1,TGTGCGAGCAATTACGCCTCAGACGGGACAGGGGAGCAGCACTTC,CASNYASDGTGEQHF
TRBV21-1,TRBJ1-2,many,-,TGTGCCAGCAGCATATTTCGGGGGACAGACGTAATTACCTATGTCGGCTACACCTTC,CASSIFRGTDVITYVGYTF